This T cell receptor (beta chain) was obtained from a study of beta chain features in type 1 diabetes. General study results and limits: Moderately but significantly shorter TCRB CDR3s were found in Type 1 diabetes patients in all four CD4+ subsets. Any HLA type influence on TCRB rearrangement was left unresolved here. Because the template was cDNA, high-expressing cells might be over-represented. VDJ junctions sequenced from type 1 diabetes patients showed fewer insertions and more deletions.

Reverse transcribing all isolated RNA meant expressed TCRB transcripts were sequenced. The protocol was immunoSEQ multiplex PCR, while the TCRdb copy is restricted to in-frame clones and leaves out a portion. Here the sample spans hundreds of thousands of clones, around 15% being singletons. A remark on this clone: The antigen remains unidentified.

Using CD45RO/CCR7/CD25/CD127/CD95/CD27, CD4+ naive, central memory, regulatory and stem cell-like memory cells were sorted. This clonotype was sampled from a man between 18 and 29 years old with type 1 diabetes. Material for sequencing was naive CD4+ T cells from blood.

The CDR3 loop reads CASSSGTIGVDTQYF. CDR3 DNA: TGTGCCAGCAGCTCCGGGACTATCGGCGTCGATACGCAGTATTTT. This rearrangement joins TRBV7-3 to TRBJ2-3; TRBD2 matches 7 bases. CDR1 is SGHTA and CDR2 is FQGTGA in the germline V gene. V gave up 4 bases and J gave up 6 bases; unmatched junction bases: 10. CDR3 size: 15 residues.